This T cell receptor beta chain was recovered during a study of spatial heterogeneity in lung cancer. The CDR3 totals 17 residues. Germline V lookup: CDR1 SEHNR, CDR2 FQNEAQ (reference sequence). The V end was cut by 8 bases, the J end by 5 bases, with 27 bases between. Time point defined: blood at routine non-recurrence follow-up after resection. Whole RNA obtained from tumor, nontumor lung or frozen PBMC underwent sequencing without sorting. TCRdb fed the 5' RACE reads into MiXCR, producing one record per CDR3 protein. The sample records around 27,000 distinct CDR3 sequences, around 6% being singletons.

The clonotype comes from a male donor with early-stage non-small cell lung cancer. This specimen was PBMCs, taken at follow-up. The chain couples TRBV7-9 to TRBJ2-5, with a weak D call TRBD1 (6 bases). CDR3 sequence reads: CASPGASGDLQRETQYF. For the CDR3, the DNA is TGTGCCAGCCCAGGGGCGTCAGGAGATCTTCAGAGGGAGACCCAGTACTTC.